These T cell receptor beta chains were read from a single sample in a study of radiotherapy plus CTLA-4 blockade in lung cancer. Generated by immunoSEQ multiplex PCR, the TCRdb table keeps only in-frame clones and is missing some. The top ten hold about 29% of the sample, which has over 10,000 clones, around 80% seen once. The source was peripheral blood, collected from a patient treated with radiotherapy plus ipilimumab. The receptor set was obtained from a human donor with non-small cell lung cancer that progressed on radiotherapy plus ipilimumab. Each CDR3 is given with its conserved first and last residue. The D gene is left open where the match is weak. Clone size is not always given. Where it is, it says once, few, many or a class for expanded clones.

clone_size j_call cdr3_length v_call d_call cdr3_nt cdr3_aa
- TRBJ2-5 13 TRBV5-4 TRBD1 TGTGCCAGCAGCTATGACAGGGATGGGACCCAGTACTTC CASSYDRDGTQYF
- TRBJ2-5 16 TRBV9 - TGTGCCAGCAGCCCCCCGACGGCGGGGGCCCAAGAGACCCAGTACTTC CASSPPTAGAQETQYF
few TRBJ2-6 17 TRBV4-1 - TGCGCCAGCAGCCGCCTTGGGGGGACCTCTGGGGCCAACGTCCTGACTTTC CASSRLGGTSGANVLTF
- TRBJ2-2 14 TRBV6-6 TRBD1 TGTGCCAGCAGTTTGGGACAGGGGATCGGGGAGCTGTTTTTT CASSLGQGIGELFF
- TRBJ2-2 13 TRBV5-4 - TGTGCCAGCAGCTTGTTCGGGGCCGGGGAGCTGTTTTTT CASSLFGAGELFF
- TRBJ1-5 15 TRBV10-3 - TGTGCCATCAGTGAGGAGGGGGGTAGCAATCAGCCCCAGCATTTT CAISEEGGSNQPQHF
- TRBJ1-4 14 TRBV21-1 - TGTGCCAGCAGCAAAGCCCCCAAGGGCGAAAAACTGTTTTTT CASSKAPKGEKLFF
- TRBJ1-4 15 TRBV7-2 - TGTGCCAGCAGCAAGGACCGGGCAACTAATGAAAAACTGTTTTTT CASSKDRATNEKLFF
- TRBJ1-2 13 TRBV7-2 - TGTGCCAGCAGCTTAGCTAGGAGGGATGGCTACACCTTC CASSLARRDGYTF
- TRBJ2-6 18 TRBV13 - TGTGCCAGCAGTGTAAGCGAGCTGAGTACAAGTCGGGCCAACGTCCTGACTTTC CASSVSELSTSRANVLTF
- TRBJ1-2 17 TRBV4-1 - TGCGCCAGCAGCCAAGAAGGGGTGAGGCAGGTCAACTATGGCTACACCTTC CASSQEGVRQVNYGYTF
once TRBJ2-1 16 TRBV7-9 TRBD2 TGTGCCAGCAGCCAAATAACTAGCGGGGCAAACAATGAGCAGTTCTTC CASSQITSGANNEQFF
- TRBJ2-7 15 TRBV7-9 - TGTGCCAGCAGCTTTGGGGCAGGAGTCTCCTACGAGCAGTACTTC CASSFGAGVSYEQYF
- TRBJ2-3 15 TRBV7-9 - TGTGCCAGCAGCACCCAGGGGACCTACACAGATACGCAGTATTTT CASSTQGTYTDTQYF
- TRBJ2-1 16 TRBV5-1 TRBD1 TGCGCCAGCAGCTTCATGGCCGGACAGGGAGCCAATGAGCAGTTCTTC CASSFMAGQGANEQFF
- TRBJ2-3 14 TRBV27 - TGTGCCAGCAGCTCCGGGCCAGTCGCGGATACGCAGTATTTT CASSSGPVADTQYF
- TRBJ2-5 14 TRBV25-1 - TGTGCCAGCAGTGCCGGGACAAACCAAGAGACCCAGTACTTC CASSAGTNQETQYF
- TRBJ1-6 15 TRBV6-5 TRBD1 TGTGCCAGCAGTTTACGGGACAGGGATAATTCACCCCTCCACTTT CASSLRDRDNSPLHF
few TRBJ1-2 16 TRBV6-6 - TGTGCCAGCAGTTACTCGCCTTTAGGGGGGGGCTATGGCTACACCTTC CASSYSPLGGGYGYTF
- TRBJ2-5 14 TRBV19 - TGTGCCAGTAGAGCTTCGGGTTCCCAAGAGACCCAGTACTTC CASRASGSQETQYF
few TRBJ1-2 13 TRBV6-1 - TGTGCCAGGCCGGGGCAAGATTGCCTTGGCTACACCTTC CARPGQDCLGYTF
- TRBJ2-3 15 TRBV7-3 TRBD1 TGTGCCAGCAGCTTGGGGGACAGGGATGAAGATACGCAGTATTTT CASSLGDRDEDTQYF
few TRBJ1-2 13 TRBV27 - TGTGCCAGCAGTTACAGTGCTTGGGGTGGCTACACCTTC CASSYSAWGGYTF
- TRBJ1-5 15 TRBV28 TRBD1 TGTGCCAGCAGCCAGGGGGCAGGGGTTCGACAGCCCCAGCATTTT CASSQGAGVRQPQHF
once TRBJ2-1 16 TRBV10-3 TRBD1 TGTGCCATCAAGCGATCCGGGACAGAGACCTACAATGAGCAGTTCTTC CAIKRSGTETYNEQFF
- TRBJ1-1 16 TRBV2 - TGTGCCAGCAGTGAACAAGGGGACACTCTCAACACTGAAGCTTTCTTT CASSEQGDTLNTEAFF
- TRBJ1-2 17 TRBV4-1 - TGCGCCAGCAGCCAAGGAGAGGGGCAGGCGACGTACAACGGCTACACCTTC CASSQGEGQATYNGYTF
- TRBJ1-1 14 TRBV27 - TGTGCCAGCAGTTTAGGAGGGGGGAGCACTGAAGCTTTCTTT CASSLGGGSTEAFF
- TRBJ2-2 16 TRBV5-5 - TGTGCCAGCAGCTTGGACAGTTGGGGGTTTACCGGGGAGCTGTTTTTT CASSLDSWGFTGELFF
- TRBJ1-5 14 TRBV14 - TGTGCCAGCAGCCAATGGGGGGTAAATCAGCCCCAGCATTTT CASSQWGVNQPQHF
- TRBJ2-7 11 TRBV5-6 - TGTGCCAGCAGCTTCGGCTACGAGCAGTACTTC CASSFGYEQYF
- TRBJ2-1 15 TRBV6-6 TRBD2 TGTGCCAGCAGCCAACTAGCGGGGGGTTACAATGAGCAGTTCTTC CASSQLAGGYNEQFF
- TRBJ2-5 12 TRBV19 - TGTGCCAGTGGGGTGGTAGGAGAGACCCAGTACTTC CASGVVGETQYF
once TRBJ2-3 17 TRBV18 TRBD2 TGTGCCAGCTCGCTGACTAGCGGGGGACTTACCACAGATACGCAGTATTTT CASSLTSGGLTTDTQYF
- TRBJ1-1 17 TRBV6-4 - TGTGCCAGTCTTGAGGGGGAGGCAACTCCCGGAGGAACTGAAGCTTTCTTT CASLEGEATPGGTEAFF
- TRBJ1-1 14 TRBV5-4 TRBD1 TGTGCCAGCAGCTTAGCAACAGGGGGCACTGAAGCTTTCTTT CASSLATGGTEAFF
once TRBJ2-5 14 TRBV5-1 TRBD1 TGCGCCAGCAGCTTAACAGGGGGCCAAGAGACCCAGTACTTC CASSLTGGQETQYF